What follows describes a single T cell receptor (beta chain). As yet, its antigen is unknown. V lost 0 bases and J 1 base, leaving 8 bases between the germline ends. The CDR3 length is 14 residues. Germline V gene sequence: CDR1 SGDLS, CDR2 YYNGEE. The data belong to a study of cytomegalovirus exposure and HLA in healthy donors. Findings of the study overall: Cytomegalovirus association was assigned to about 150 TCR beta chains. Rarity characterized most TCR sequences, yet some public TCRs appeared in many donors. Reportedly, cytomegalovirus status was diagnosed with high sensitivity and specificity.

Sequenced by immunoSEQ multiplex PCR; TCRdb stores in-frame clones only, minus some. The sample lists about 56,000 clones, less than 96% occurring once. The sequence was obtained from a woman in her late teens or twenties in good health and CMV-seronegative. The sequenced sample consisted of PBMCs. The V gene is TRBV9, the J gene TRBJ2-7; D is uncertain. DNA of the CDR3: TGTGCCAGCAGCGTAGGGGCAGAGTCCTACGAGCAGTACTTC. Its protein product is CASSVGAESYEQYF.